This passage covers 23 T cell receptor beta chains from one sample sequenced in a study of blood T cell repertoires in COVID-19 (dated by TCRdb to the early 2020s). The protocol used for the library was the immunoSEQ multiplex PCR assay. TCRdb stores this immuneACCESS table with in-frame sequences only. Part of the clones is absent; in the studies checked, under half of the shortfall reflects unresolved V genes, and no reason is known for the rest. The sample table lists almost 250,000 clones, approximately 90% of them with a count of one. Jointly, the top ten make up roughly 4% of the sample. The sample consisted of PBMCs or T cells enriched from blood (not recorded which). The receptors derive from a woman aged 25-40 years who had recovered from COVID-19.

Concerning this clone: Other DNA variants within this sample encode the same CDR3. The CDR3 loop reads CASSYRGNEKLFF. CDR3 DNA sequence: TGTGCCAGCAGTTACCGGGGAAATGAAAAACTGTTTTTT. The V call is TRBV6-5, the J call TRBJ1-4; D is uncertain. Trimming pared 2 bases from V and 5 bases from J, leaving 6 bases between. The germline V gene has CDR1 MNHEY and CDR2 SVGAGI. This CDR3 contains 13 residues.

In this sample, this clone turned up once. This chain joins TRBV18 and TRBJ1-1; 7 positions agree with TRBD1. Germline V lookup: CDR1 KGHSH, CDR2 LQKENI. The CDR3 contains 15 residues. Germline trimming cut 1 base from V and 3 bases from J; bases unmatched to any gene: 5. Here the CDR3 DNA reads TGTGCCAGCTCACCACAGGGGGCGGTCTACACTGAAGCTTTCTTT. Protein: CASSPQGAVYTEAFF.

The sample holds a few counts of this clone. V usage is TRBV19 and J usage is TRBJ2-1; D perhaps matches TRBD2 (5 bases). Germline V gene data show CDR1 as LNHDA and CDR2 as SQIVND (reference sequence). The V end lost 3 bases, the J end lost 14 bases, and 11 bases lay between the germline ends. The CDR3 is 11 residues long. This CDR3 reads CASSIRGRKFF. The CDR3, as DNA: TGTGCCAGTAGTATTAGAGGGCGTAAGTTCTTC. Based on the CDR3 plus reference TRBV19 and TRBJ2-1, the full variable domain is DGGITQSPKYLFRKEGQNVTLSCEQNLNHDAMYWYRQDPGQGLRLIYYSQIVNDFQKGDIAEGYSVSREKKESFPLTVTSAQKNPTAFYLCASSIRGRKFFGPGTRLTVL.

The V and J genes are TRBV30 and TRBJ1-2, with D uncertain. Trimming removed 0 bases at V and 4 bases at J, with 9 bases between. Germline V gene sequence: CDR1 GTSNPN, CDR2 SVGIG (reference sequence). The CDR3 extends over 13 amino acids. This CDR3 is CAWSVRGVYGYTF. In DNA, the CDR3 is TGTGCCTGGAGTGTACGGGGAGTCTATGGCTACACCTTC.

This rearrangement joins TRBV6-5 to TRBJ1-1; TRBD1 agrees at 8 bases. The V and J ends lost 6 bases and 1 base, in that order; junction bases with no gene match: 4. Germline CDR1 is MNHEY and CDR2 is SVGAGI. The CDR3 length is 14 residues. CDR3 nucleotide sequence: TGTGCCAGCAGGCAGGGGGCCAAGAACACTGAAGCTTTCTTT. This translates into CASRQGAKNTEAFF.

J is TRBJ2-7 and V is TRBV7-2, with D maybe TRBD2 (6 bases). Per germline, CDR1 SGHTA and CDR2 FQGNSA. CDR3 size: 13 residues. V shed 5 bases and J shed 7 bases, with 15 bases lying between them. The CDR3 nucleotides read TGTGCCAGCAGCATTGGGGCGGGAAGGGAGCAGTACTTC. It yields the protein CASSIGAGREQYF.

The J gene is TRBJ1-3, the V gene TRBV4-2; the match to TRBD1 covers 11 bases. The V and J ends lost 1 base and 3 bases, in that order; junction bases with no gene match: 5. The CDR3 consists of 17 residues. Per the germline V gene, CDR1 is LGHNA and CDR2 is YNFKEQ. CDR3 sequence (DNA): TGTGCCAGCAGCCAAGCCGCGGGACAGGGGGGTGGAAACACCATATATTTT. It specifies CASSQAAGQGGGNTIYF.

CDR3 sequence reads: CASSQVVAGAEQYF. CDR3 DNA: TGTGCCAGCAGCCAAGTGGTAGCGGGAGCCGAGCAGTACTTC. The V call is TRBV14, the J call TRBJ2-7, with 9 bases aligning to TRBD2. V was pared by 1 base and J by 6 bases, with 4 bases of the junction left unmatched. Per the germline V gene, CDR1 is SGHDN and CDR2 is FVKESK. The CDR3 runs to 14 residues.

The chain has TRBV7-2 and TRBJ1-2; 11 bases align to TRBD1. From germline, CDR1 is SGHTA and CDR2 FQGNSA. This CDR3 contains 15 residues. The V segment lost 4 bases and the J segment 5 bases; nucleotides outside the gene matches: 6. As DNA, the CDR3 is TGTGCCAGCAGCTCCCCCGGGACAGGGGGATATGGCTACACCTTC. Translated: CASSSPGTGGYGYTF.

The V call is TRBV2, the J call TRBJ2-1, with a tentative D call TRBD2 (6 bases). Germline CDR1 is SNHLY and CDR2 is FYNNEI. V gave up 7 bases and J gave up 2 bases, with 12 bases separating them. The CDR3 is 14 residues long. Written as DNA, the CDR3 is TGTGCCAGCACCGGAGGGTTTACCTACAATGAGCAGTTCTTC. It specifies CASTGGFTYNEQFF.

CDR3 in DNA: TGTGCCAGCAGCTTCAACCAGGTGGATCAGCCCCAGCATTTT. It is translated as CASSFNQVDQPQHF. The chain uses TRBV7-2 and TRBJ1-5, with D hard to call. Looked up from germline, CDR1 is SGHTA and CDR2 is FQGNSA. The CDR3 extends over 14 amino acids. Trimming pared 3 bases from V and 5 bases from J, leaving 11 bases between.

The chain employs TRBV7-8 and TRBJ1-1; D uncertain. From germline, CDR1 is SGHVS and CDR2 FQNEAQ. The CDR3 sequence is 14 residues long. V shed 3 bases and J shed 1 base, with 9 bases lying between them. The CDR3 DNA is TGTGCCAGCAGCTTCTCCCCGGGGAACACTGAAGCTTTCTTT. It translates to CASSFSPGNTEAFF.

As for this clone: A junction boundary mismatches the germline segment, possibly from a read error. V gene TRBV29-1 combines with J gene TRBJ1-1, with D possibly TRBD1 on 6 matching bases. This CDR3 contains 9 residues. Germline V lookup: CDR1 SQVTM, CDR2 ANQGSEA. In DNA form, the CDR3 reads TGCAGCGTGGGGGAGGGACATATCTTT. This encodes CSVGEGHIF.

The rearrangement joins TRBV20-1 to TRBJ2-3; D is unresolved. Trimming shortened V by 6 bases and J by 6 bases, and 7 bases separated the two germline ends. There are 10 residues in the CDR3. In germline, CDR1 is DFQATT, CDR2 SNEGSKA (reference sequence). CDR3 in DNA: TGCAGTGCCACTACCGATACGCAGTATTTT. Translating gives CSATTDTQYF.

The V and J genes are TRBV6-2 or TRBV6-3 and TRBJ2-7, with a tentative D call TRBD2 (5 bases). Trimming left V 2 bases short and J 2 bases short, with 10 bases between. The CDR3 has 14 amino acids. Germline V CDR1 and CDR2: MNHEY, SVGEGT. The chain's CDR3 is CASSYSAGAYEQYF. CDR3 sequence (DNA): TGTGCCAGCAGTTACAGTGCGGGTGCCTACGAGCAGTACTTC.

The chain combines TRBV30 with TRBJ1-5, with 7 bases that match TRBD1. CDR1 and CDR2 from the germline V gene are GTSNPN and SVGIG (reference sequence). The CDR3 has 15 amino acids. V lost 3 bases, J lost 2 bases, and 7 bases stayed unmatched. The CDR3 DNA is TGTGCCTGGAGCGGGGGACAGTCGGGCAATCAGCCCCAGCATTTT. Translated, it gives CAWSGGQSGNQPQHF.

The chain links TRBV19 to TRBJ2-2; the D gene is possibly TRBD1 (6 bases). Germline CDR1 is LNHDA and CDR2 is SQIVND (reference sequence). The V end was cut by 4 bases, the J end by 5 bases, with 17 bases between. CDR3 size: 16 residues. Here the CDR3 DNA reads TGTGCCAGTAGTAGGAGCCCGGGACAAAGAACCGGGGAGCTGTTTTTT. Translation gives CASSRSPGQRTGELFF.

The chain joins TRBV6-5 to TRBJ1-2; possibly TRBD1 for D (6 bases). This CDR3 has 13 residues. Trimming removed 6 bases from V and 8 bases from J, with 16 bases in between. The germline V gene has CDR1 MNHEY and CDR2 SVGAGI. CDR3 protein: CASSSQGLRGYTF. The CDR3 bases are TGTGCCAGCAGCTCACAGGGTTTGCGGGGCTACACCTTC.

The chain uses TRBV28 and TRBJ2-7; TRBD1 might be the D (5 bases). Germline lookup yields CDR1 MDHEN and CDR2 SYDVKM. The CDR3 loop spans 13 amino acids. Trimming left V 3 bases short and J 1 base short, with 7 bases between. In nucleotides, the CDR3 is TGTGCCAGCAGTTTGGACACGTCCTACGAGCAGTACTTC. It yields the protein CASSLDTSYEQYF.

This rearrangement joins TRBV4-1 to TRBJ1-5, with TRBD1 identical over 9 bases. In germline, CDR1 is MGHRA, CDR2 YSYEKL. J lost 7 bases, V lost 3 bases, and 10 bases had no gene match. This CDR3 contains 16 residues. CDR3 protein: CASSQPAGQGGQPQHF. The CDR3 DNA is TGCGCCAGCAGCCAGCCAGCGGGACAGGGCGGCCAGCCCCAGCATTTT.

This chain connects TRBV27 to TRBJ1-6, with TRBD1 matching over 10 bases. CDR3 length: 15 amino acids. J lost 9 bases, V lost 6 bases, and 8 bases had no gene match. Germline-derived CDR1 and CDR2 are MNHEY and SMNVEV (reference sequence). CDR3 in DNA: TGTGCCAGCAGGAGACAGGGGGCTATCGGTTCACCCCTCCACTTT. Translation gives CASRRQGAIGSPLHF.

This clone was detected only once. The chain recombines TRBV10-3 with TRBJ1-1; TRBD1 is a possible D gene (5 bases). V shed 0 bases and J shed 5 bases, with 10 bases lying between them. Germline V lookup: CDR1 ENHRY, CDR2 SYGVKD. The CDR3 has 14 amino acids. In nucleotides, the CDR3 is TGTGCCATCAGTGAGTCGACGGGGGTAACTGAAGCTTTCTTT. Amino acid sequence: CAISESTGVTEAFF.

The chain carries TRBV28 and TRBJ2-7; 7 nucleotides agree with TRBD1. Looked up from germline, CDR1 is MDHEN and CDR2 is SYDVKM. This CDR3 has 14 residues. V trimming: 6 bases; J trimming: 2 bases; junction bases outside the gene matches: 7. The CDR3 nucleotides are TGTGCCAGCAGCCCGGACAGGCGAGCCTACGAGCAGTACTTC. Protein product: CASSPDRRAYEQYF.